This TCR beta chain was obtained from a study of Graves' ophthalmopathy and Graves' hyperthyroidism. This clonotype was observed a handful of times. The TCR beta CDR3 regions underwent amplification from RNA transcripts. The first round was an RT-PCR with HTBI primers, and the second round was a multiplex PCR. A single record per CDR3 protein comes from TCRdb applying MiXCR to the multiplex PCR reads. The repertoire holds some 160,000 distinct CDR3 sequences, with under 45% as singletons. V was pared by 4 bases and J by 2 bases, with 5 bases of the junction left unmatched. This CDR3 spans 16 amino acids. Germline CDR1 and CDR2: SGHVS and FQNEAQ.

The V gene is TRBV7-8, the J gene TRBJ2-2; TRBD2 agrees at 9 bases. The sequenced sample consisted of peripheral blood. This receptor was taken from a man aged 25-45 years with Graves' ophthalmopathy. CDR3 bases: TGTGCCAGCAGCTCGAGACTAGCGGCTAACACCGGGGAGCTGTTTTTT. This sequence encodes CASSSRLAANTGELFF. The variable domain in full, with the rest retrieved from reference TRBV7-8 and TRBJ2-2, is GAGVSQSPRYKVAKRGQDVALRCDPISGHVSLFWYQQALGQGPEFLTYFQNEAQLDKSGLPSDRFFAERPEGSVSTLKIQRTQQEDSAVYLCASSSRLAANTGELFFGEGSRLTVL.